This T cell receptor (beta chain) is drawn from a study of cytomegalovirus exposure and HLA in healthy donors. The CDR3 consists of 15 residues. The V and J ends lost 5 bases and 2 bases respectively, with 15 bases between them. CDR1 and CDR2 from the germline V gene are LNHDA and SQIVND (reference sequence). General study results and limits: Analysis was carried out at a later point, and it linked a missense DCLRE1C variant to TCR beta V- and J-gene trimming. Accounts indicate the classifier identified cytomegalovirus status with strong specificity and sensitivity.

Turning to this clone: Its target is unknown.

13 Jbeta primers and 60 Vbeta primers were used for the PCR. TCRdb keeps only in-frame clones here, not all; method: immunoSEQ multiplex PCR. Of over 150,000 clones listed, about three quarters are singletons. The clonotype originates from a woman aged 40 to 50 in good health and CMV-seronegative. Sequences were obtained from PBMCs. The chain recombines TRBV19 with TRBJ1-1; no clear D gene. The CDR3 nucleotides are TGTGCCAGTAGTTCCTCTCCGGGATCTAACACTGAAGCTTTCTTT. As protein: CASSSSPGSNTEAFF.